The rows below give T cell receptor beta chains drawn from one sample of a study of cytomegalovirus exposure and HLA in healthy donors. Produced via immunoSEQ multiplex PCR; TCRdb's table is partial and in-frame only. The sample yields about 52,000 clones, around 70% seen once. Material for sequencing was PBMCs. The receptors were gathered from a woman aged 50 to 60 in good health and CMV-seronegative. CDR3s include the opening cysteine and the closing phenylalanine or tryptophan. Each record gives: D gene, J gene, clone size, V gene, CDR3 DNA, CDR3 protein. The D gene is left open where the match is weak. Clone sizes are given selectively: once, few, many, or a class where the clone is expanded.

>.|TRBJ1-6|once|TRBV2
TGTGCCAGCAGGGGGGGGACATCCGATTCACCCCTCCACTTT
CASRGGTSDSPLHF
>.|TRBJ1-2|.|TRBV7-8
TGTGCCAGCAGCTTAGTTGCGGAGAACTATGGCTACACCTTC
CASSLVAENYGYTF
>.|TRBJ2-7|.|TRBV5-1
TGCGCCAGCAGCTTGGACTCCGACTACGAGCAGTACTTC
CASSLDSDYEQYF
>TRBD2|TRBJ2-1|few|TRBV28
TGTGCCAGCAGTTTAATAGATAGCGGGAGTCACAATGAGCAGTTCTTC
CASSLIDSGSHNEQFF
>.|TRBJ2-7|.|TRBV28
TGTGCCAGCAGTCCGCAGACCTACGAGCAGTACTTC
CASSPQTYEQYF
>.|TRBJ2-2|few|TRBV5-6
TGTGCCAGCAGCCTACGTGAGCCCGCTTTATTTTTT
CASSLREPALFF
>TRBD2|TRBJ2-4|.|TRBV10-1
TGCGCCAGTTACGGGGCGGGAGAGAGGATCATTCAGTACTTC
CASYGAGERIIQYF
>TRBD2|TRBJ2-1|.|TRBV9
TGTGCCAGCAGCCCTACTTCCGCGGGGGTTAATGAGCAGTTCTTC
CASSPTSAGVNEQFF
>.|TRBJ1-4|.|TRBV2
TGTGCCAGCAGTGAAGACGGTAATGAAAAACTGTTTTTT
CASSEDGNEKLFF
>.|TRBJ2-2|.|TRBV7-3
TGTGCCAGCAGATTGACAGGAGTTAACACCGGGGAGCTGTTTTTT
CASRLTGVNTGELFF
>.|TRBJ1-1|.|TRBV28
TGTGCCAGCAGTTTTGATTTAGTATACACTGAAGCTTTCTTT
CASSFDLVYTEAFF
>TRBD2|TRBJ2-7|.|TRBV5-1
TGCGCCAGCAGCTTAGCGGGAGACCCATACGGCGAGCAGTACTTC
CASSLAGDPYGEQYF
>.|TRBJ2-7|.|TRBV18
TGTGCCAGCTCACCAGGGGCGGAGTCCTACGAGCAGTACTTC
CASSPGAESYEQYF
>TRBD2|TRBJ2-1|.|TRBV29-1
TGCAGCGTTGTAGTAGGACTAGCGGGGTACAATGAGCAGTTCTTC
CSVVVGLAGYNEQFF
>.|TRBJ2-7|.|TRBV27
TGTGCCAGCAGATCGGACTGGGACGAGCAGTACTTC
CASRSDWDEQYF
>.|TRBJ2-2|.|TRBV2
TGTGCCAGCAGTGGATCGGACACCGGGGAGCTGTTTTTT
CASSGSDTGELFF
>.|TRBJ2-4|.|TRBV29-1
TGCAGCGTTGGTGAGACCAAAAACATTCAGTACTTC
CSVGETKNIQYF
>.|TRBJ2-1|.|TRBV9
TGTGCCAGCAATAGTCCTGGCGGCTACAATGAGCAGTTCTTC
CASNSPGGYNEQFF
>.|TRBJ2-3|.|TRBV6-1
TGTGCCAGCAGTGAGGGCAGCACAGATACGCAGTATTTT
CASSEGSTDTQYF
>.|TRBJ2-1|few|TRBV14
TGTGCCAGCAGCCAAACATCTGAGCAGTTCTTC
CASSQTSEQFF
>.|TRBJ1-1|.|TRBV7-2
TGTGCCAGCAGTCCTCAGGAAAACACTGAAGCTTTCTTT
CASSPQENTEAFF
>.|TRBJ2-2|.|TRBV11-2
TGTGCTTCTAGCGACTCAAACACCGGGGAGCTGTTTTTT
CASSDSNTGELFF
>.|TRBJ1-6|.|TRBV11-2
TGTGCCAGCAGCTTAGGAACCGGACTTGGGGTCCTCCACTTT
CASSLGTGLGVLHF
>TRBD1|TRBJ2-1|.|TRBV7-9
TGTGCCAGCAGCGCCAGCAGGGGGCCCAATGAGCAGTTCTTC
CASSASRGPNEQFF
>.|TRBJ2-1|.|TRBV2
TGTGCCAGCAGTGCGACTAGAGACAATGAGCAGTTCTTC
CASSATRDNEQFF
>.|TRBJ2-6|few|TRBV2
TGTGCCACATTAGAAGTGGGGGCCAACGTCCTGACTTTC
CATLEVGANVLTF
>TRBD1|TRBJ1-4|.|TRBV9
TGTGCCAGCAGCGCACTTCTAGGGACAGGAAATGAAAAACTGTTTTTT
CASSALLGTGNEKLFF
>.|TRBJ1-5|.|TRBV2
TGTGCCAGCAGAAGCCTAATCCATCAGCCCCAGCATTTT
CASRSLIHQPQHF
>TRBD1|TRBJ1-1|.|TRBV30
TGTGCCTCCCCGGGACAGGGGGGAGAAGCTTTCTTT
CASPGQGGEAFF
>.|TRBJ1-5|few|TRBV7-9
TGTGCCAGCAGCTCCTCACTGTATAGCAATCAGCCCCAGCATTTT
CASSSSLYSNQPQHF
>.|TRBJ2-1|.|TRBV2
TGTGCCAGCAGTGTGGGGGGAGGACGTGGTCTTGAGCAGTTCTTC
CASSVGGGRGLEQFF
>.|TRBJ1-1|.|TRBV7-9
TGTGCCAGCCAGTTATCGAACACTGAAGCTTTCTTT
CASQLSNTEAFF
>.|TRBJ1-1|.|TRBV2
TGTGCCAGCGGGGGGGGGTTGAACACTGAAGCTTTCTTT
CASGGGLNTEAFF